This entry lists 10 T cell receptor beta chains sequenced from one sample in a study of T cell responses to AZD1222 COVID-19 vaccine. Produced via immunoSEQ multiplex PCR; TCRdb's table is partial and in-frame only. The sample yields some 180,000 clones, around 90% seen once. The input for sequencing was peripheral blood, taken 28 days after the second AZD1222 dose. All receptors derive from an adult who received the AZD1222 COVID-19 vaccine.

The rearrangement joins TRBV10-2 to TRBJ1-1, with D maybe TRBD1 (5 bases). The CDR3 contains 13 residues. Deletions cut 3 bases from V and 1 base from J, with 6 bases between. Germline CDR1 and CDR2: WSHSY and SAAADI. The CDR3 protein is CASSEQANTEAFF. CDR3 DNA: TGCGCCAGCAGTGAACAGGCGAACACTGAAGCTTTCTTT.

The chain employs TRBV5-1 and TRBJ1-1; D remains unclear. CDR1 and CDR2 from the germline V gene are SGHRS and YFSETQ. V gave up 1 base and J gave up 5 bases, with 12 bases separating them. This CDR3 spans 14 amino acids. For the CDR3, the DNA is TGCGCCAGCAGCTTGAACGCGAGGGATACTGAAGCTTTCTTT. Its protein product is CASSLNARDTEAFF.

J is TRBJ2-1 and V is TRBV3-1 (or the pseudogene TRBV3-2); D is possibly TRBD2 (6 bases). The germline CDR1 and CDR2 sequences are LGHDT and YNNKEL (reference sequence). V gave up 0 bases and J gave up 2 bases, with 14 bases separating them. This CDR3 contains 17 residues. The CDR3 DNA is TGTGCCAGCAGCCAAGATGGGGCTAGCGTCGCCTACAATGAGCAGTTCTTC. Translation gives CASSQDGASVAYNEQFF.

The chain is built from TRBV7-3 and TRBJ2-1; the match to TRBD1 covers 11 bases. V dropped 4 bases and J dropped 9; count of bases not matched to a gene: 8. The CDR3 covers 15 residues. Germline-derived CDR1 and CDR2 are SGHTA and FQGTGA. The CDR3 is CASSSGQGASIEQFF. The CDR3 nucleotides are TGTGCCAGCAGCTCCGGACAGGGGGCAAGTATTGAGCAGTTCTTC.

The rearrangement links TRBV5-8 to TRBJ1-5, with 10 bases matching TRBD1. Germline CDR1 and CDR2: SGHTS and YDEGEE. This CDR3 contains 17 residues. With 4 bases clipped from V and 0 bases from J, the junction kept 7 bases outside the gene matches. The CDR3: CASSPDRGGDSNQPQHF. CDR3 nucleotides: TGTGCCAGCAGCCCGGACAGGGGGGGAGATAGCAATCAGCCCCAGCATTTT.

The chain employs TRBV5-1 and TRBJ2-7; 9 bases agree with TRBD1. V lost 5 bases and J lost 3; bases outside the gene matches: 9. The CDR3 covers 15 residues. Germline CDR1 reads SGHRS; CDR2 reads YFSETQ. The CDR3 coding sequence is TGCGCCAGCAGGAGTGGACAGGGGATTTTCTACGAGCAGTACTTC. Translation: CASRSGQGIFYEQYF. The variable domain in full, with the rest retrieved from reference TRBV5-1 and TRBJ2-7, is KAGVTQTPRYLIKTRGQQVTLSCSPISGHRSVSWYQQTPGQGLQFLFEYFSETQRNKGNFPGRFSGRQFSNSRSEMNVSTLELGDSALYLCASRSGQGIFYEQYFGPGTRLTVT.

This clone occurred once. The chain links TRBV7-8 to TRBJ2-7, with 9 bases fitting TRBD1. The CDR3 is made up of 16 amino acids. With V trimmed by 0 bases and J by 3 bases, 6 bases remained unmatched. Germline values: CDR1 SGHVS, CDR2 FQNEAQ. This CDR3 reads CASSLARDREYYEQYF. The CDR3 coding sequence is TGTGCCAGCAGCTTAGCCCGGGACAGGGAATACTACGAGCAGTACTTC.

This chain uses TRBV11-2 with TRBJ1-2; 7 nucleotides line up with TRBD1. Germline trimming cut 5 bases from V and 5 bases from J; bases unmatched to any gene: 5. CDR1 SGHAT and CDR2 FQNNGV come from the germline V gene. The CDR3 contains 13 residues. As DNA, the CDR3 is TGTGCCAGCAGCCGACAGGGACCGTATGGCTACACCTTC. Translated, it gives CASSRQGPYGYTF.

The chain recombines TRBV6-5 with TRBJ1-6, with 10 bases matching TRBD1. CDR1 MNHEY and CDR2 SVGAGI come from the germline V gene. CDR3 length equals 15 residues. V was clipped by 10 bases and J by 5 bases; unmatched bases: 8. The CDR3 nucleotides are TGTGCCACCGGGGGGACAGGGGTTAATAATTCACCCCTCCACTTT. This encodes CATGGTGVNNSPLHF.

In DNA form, the CDR3 reads TGTGCCAGCAGTTTAGCGCGAGCGTGGGCTTTCTTT. Translation: CASSLARAWAFF. V and J are TRBV12-3 or TRBV12-4 and TRBJ1-1; no firm D call. The CDR3 runs to 12 residues. Trimming took off 0 bases at V and 11 bases at J, with 10 bases between the two ends.